Sequencing of this T cell receptor (beta chain) was carried out in a study of CD4 T cells in relation to SARS-CoV-2 and coronaviruses. Study background: No peptide or an HIV-1 Nef peptide pool served as negative control.

The length of the CDR3 is 12 residues. Looked up from germline, CDR1 is SNHLY and CDR2 is FYNNEI. Deletions cut 6 bases from V and 3 bases from J, with 9 bases between. In its sample, this clone was seen a few times. Its antigen is unknown. The unexposed donors gave CD4+ T cells in about 2010-2018, prior to COVID-19. The cells were cultured for approximately 10 days before CD4+ T cells were isolated. Profiled with immunoSEQ multiplex PCR; TCRdb holds only in-frame clones, not every one. The data hold some 16,000 clones, with around 77% observed a single time. The sequence came from a human donor in good health. Sequenced sample: CD4+ T cells from PBMCs, cultured in vitro. The V and J genes are TRBV2 and TRBJ2-7; D is possibly TRBD2 (5 bases). This CDR3 is CASSGEGYEQYF. In nucleotides, the CDR3 is TGTGCCAGCAGCGGAGAGGGCTACGAGCAGTACTTC.